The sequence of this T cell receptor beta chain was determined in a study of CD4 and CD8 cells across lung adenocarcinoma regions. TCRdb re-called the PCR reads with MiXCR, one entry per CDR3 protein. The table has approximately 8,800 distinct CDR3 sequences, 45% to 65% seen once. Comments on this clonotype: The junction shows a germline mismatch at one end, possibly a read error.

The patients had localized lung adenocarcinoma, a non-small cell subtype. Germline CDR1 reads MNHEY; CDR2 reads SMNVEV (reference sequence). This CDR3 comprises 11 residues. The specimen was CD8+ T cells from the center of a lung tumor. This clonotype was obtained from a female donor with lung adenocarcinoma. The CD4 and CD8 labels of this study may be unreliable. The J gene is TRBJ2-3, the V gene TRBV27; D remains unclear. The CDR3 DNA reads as TGTTCCAAAAGCCCCACAGATACGCAGTATTTC. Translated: CSKSPTDTQYF.